The present T cell receptor beta chain was sequenced within a study of shared T cell receptors in the human thymus. This CDR3 spans 14 amino acids. V was clipped by 1 base and J by 7 bases, with 12 bases between them. CDR1 and CDR2 from the germline V gene are SGHRS and YFSETQ. Data came from immunoSEQ multiplex PCR; TCRdb stores just in-frame clones and leaves some out. The data contain roughly 710,000 clones, 70% to 90% of them singletons. Separately, the same data were catalogued under a study of human thymus T cells.

The V gene is TRBV5-1, the J gene TRBJ1-3, with unresolved D. The sequenced sample consisted of thymocytes. This clonotype was obtained from a girl under three years old with a congenital heart defect. The CDR3: CASSLSSAGNTIYF. As DNA, the CDR3 is TGCGCCAGCAGCTTGAGTTCAGCCGGGAACACCATATATTTT. The complete variable domain, with remaining parts taken from reference TRBV5-1 and TRBJ1-3, reads KAGVTQTPRYLIKTRGQQVTLSCSPISGHRSVSWYQQTPGQGLQFLFEYFSETQRNKGNFPGRFSGRQFSNSRSEMNVSTLELGDSALYLCASSLSSAGNTIYFGEGSWLTVV.